Following are 26 T cell receptor beta chains from one sample sequenced in a study of cytomegalovirus exposure and HLA in healthy donors. The PCR was carried out with 60 Vbeta primers and 13 Jbeta primers. Repertoires were generated with immunoSEQ multiplex PCR, while TCRdb's copy carries only in-frame clones and drops some. The table records 110,000 or so clones, over 75% of them present only once. Sequencing was carried out using PBMCs. The receptors stem from a woman aged 18-29 years in good health and CMV-seronegative.

This chain links TRBV28 with TRBJ2-5; D unresolved. V was trimmed by 3 bases and J by 5 bases, leaving 4 bases between them. The CDR3 has 11 residues. Germline lookup yields CDR1 MDHEN and CDR2 SYDVKM. The CDR3 DNA follows: TGTGCCAGCAGTTTTCGGGAGACCCAGTACTTC. Encoded protein: CASSFRETQYF.

The V call is TRBV30, the J call TRBJ2-2; no clear D gene. Germline V gene sequence: CDR1 GTSNPN, CDR2 SVGIG (reference sequence). The CDR3 spans 14 residues. V was shortened by 1 base and J by 1 base, with 7 bases between the two germline ends. CDR3 residues: CAWSGSMNTGELFF. The CDR3 DNA sequence: TGTGCCTGGAGTGGGTCTATGAACACCGGGGAGCTGTTTTTT. Full variable domain (remainder filled in from reference TRBV30 and TRBJ2-2): SQTIHQWPATLVQPVGSPLSLECTVEGTSNPNLYWYRQAAGRGLQLLFYSVGIGQISSEVPQNLSASRPQDRQFILSSKKLLLSDSGFYLCAWSGSMNTGELFFGEGSRLTVL.

This clone was seen a handful of times. The chain couples TRBV6-5 to TRBJ2-5, with a tentative D call TRBD1 (5 bases). Germline CDR1 reads MNHEY; CDR2 reads SVGAGI. Trimming shortened V by 2 bases and J by 5 bases, and 12 bases separated the two germline ends. The CDR3 totals 14 residues. The CDR3 DNA follows: TGTGCCAGCAGTTACCAAAAGGGGAAGGAGACCCAGTACTTC. This codes for CASSYQKGKETQYF.

The chain employs TRBV2 and TRBJ2-5; D ambiguous. There are 15 residues in the CDR3. The V end lost 6 bases, the J end lost 0 bases, and 14 bases lay between the germline ends. The V gene's germline CDR1 is SNHLY and CDR2 FYNNEI. The CDR3 loop is CASRKLGLYQETQYF. In nucleotides, the CDR3 is TGTGCCAGCAGAAAGCTAGGCCTGTACCAAGAGACCCAGTACTTC.

The chain is built from TRBV5-6 and TRBJ2-2; TRBD2 agrees at 12 bases. The ends lost 4 bases at V and 3 bases at J; junction bases unmatched: 4. This CDR3 region has 16 residues. Germline lookup yields CDR1 SGHDT and CDR2 YYEEEE. DNA of the CDR3: TGTGCCAGCAGCCCTAGCGGGAGGGTAGACACCGGGGAGCTGTTTTTT. Translation: CASSPSGRVDTGELFF.

The chain uses TRBV5-1 and TRBJ2-5; possible D gene TRBD1, 5 bases. The germline CDR1 and CDR2 sequences are SGHRS and YFSETQ. This CDR3 has 16 residues. V shed 0 bases and J shed 4 bases, with 16 bases lying between them. The CDR3 region has the DNA TGCGCCAGCAGCTTGGTAGCCGGCTCTGGGGCAGAGACCCAGTACTTC. Residues: CASSLVAGSGAETQYF.

This clone was seen more than once but under ten times. The gene calls are TRBV5-6 and TRBJ2-1, with TRBD2 identical over 8 bases. CDR1 is SGHDT, CDR2 YYEEEE, per germline. CDR3 length: 14 amino acids. V shed 8 bases and J 8 bases; nucleotides not matched to a gene: 12. The CDR3 nucleotides are TGTGCCAGTCAGCTGGCCGCGGGGGGCTATGAGCAGTTCTTC. As protein: CASQLAAGGYEQFF. The complete variable domain, with remaining parts taken from reference TRBV5-6 and TRBJ2-1, reads DAGVTQSPTHLIKTRGQQVTLRCSPKSGHDTVSWYQQALGQGPQFIFQYYEEEERQRGNFPDRFSGHQFPNYSSELNVNALLLGDSALYLCASQLAAGGYEQFFGPGTRLTVL.

The chain employs TRBV5-1 and TRBJ1-1; TRBD1 matches 7 bases. The CDR3 has 15 residues. Looked up from germline, CDR1 is SGHRS and CDR2 is YFSETQ. V trimming: 0 bases; J trimming: 1 base; junction bases outside the gene matches: 3. Written as DNA, the CDR3 is TGCGCCAGCAGCTTGGGTGGACAGGAGAACACTGAAGCTTTCTTT. It specifies CASSLGGQENTEAFF.

The rearrangement links TRBV5-1 to TRBJ2-7; tentatively, D is TRBD1 (5 bases). Deletions cut 0 bases from V and 0 bases from J, with 10 bases between. Germline V lookup: CDR1 SGHRS, CDR2 YFSETQ. This CDR3 is 15 amino acids long. The CDR3 DNA is TGCGCCAGCAGCTTGGAGGCAGGGATCTCCTACGAGCAGTACTTC. This sequence encodes CASSLEAGISYEQYF. Variable domain in full (rest from reference TRBV5-1 and TRBJ2-7): KAGVTQTPRYLIKTRGQQVTLSCSPISGHRSVSWYQQTPGQGLQFLFEYFSETQRNKGNFPGRFSGRQFSNSRSEMNVSTLELGDSALYLCASSLEAGISYEQYFGPGTRLTVT.

This rearrangement joins TRBV2 to TRBJ2-1, with 9 bases matching TRBD2. Per germline, CDR1 SNHLY and CDR2 FYNNEI. J gave up 4 bases and V 6 bases, and 10 bases lay outside the gene matches. This CDR3 is built from 16 residues. CDR3 region: CASRKWGGGAYNEQFF. The CDR3 nucleotides read TGTGCCAGCAGGAAGTGGGGCGGGGGGGCGTACAATGAGCAGTTCTTC.

Concerning this clone itself: The sample contains more than one DNA sequence encoding this CDR3. J is TRBJ2-1 and V is TRBV10-3; D is uncertain. V lost 0 bases to trimming and J lost 8 bases, with 5 bases between them. In germline, CDR1 is ENHRY, CDR2 SYGVKD. The CDR3 loop spans 12 amino acids. CDR3 coding DNA: TGTGCCATCAGTGAGTCAGGAGATGAGCAGTTCTTC. Translated, it gives CAISESGDEQFF.

This chain links TRBV29-1 with TRBJ2-3, with 7 bases lining up with TRBD1. From germline, CDR1 is SQVTM and CDR2 ANQGSEA. The CDR3 is made up of 12 amino acids. Trimming cost V 7 bases and J 5 bases; bases outside gene matches: 6. Written as DNA, the CDR3 is TGCAGCGGCTACCGGGACAGAGATACGCAGTATTTT. Its translation is CSGYRDRDTQYF.

This clone has just one count. V usage is TRBV9 and J usage is TRBJ1-3, with 11 bases lining up with TRBD1. V lost 5 bases to trimming and J lost 4 bases; unmatched junction nucleotides: 5. The CDR3 covers 15 residues. The germline V gene encodes CDR1 SGDLS and CDR2 YYNGEE. CDR3 nucleotides: TGTGCCAGCAGTGGACAGGGGGCTAGAGGAAACACCATATATTTT. This codes for CASSGQGARGNTIYF.

The chain uses TRBV5-6 and TRBJ1-1; 12 positions match TRBD1. CDR3 size: 15 residues. V gave up 0 bases and J gave up 10 bases; unmatched junction bases: 7. Per the germline V gene, CDR1 is SGHDT and CDR2 is YYEEEE. The CDR3 bases are TGTGCCAGCAGCTTGGGGGGGACAGGGGGCATTGGAGCTTTCTTT. Translation gives CASSLGGTGGIGAFF.

The V and J genes are TRBV10-2 and TRBJ1-5; D remains ambiguous. Trimming took off 1 base at V and 1 base at J, with 5 bases between the two ends. This CDR3 region has 14 residues. Germline V CDR1 and CDR2: WSHSY, SAAADI. As DNA, the CDR3 is TGCGCCAGCAGTGAGTACGGGAGCAATCAGCCCCAGCATTTT. Translation gives CASSEYGSNQPQHF.

The CDR3 DNA is TGTGCCATCAGTGAGTCGATAGGACAGGGGACTGGCGAGCAGTACTTC. This translates into CAISESIGQGTGEQYF. This sequence joins TRBV10-3 and TRBJ2-7, with 9 nucleotides matching TRBD1. CDR3 length equals 16 residues. V lost 0 bases to trimming and J lost 6 bases; unmatched junction nucleotides: 9. The germline V gene has CDR1 ENHRY and CDR2 SYGVKD.

Only one count was recorded for this clone. The chain has TRBV5-6 and TRBJ2-3, with 12 bases identical to TRBD2. Trimming removed 1 base from V and 6 bases from J; junction bases left unmatched: 6. Germline-derived CDR1 and CDR2 are SGHDT and YYEEEE. CDR3 size: 16 residues. The CDR3 is CASSLSPSGRGDTQYF. The CDR3 nucleotides are TGTGCCAGCAGCTTGTCTCCTAGCGGGAGGGGGGATACGCAGTATTTT.

This chain connects TRBV9 to TRBJ2-5, with D perhaps matching TRBD1 (6 bases). Germline loops: CDR1 SGDLS, CDR2 YYNGEE. This CDR3 spans 13 amino acids. V shed 3 bases and J shed 3 bases, with 9 bases lying between them. As DNA, the CDR3 is TGTGCCAGCAGCGGGACAGCTAAAGAGACCCAGTACTTC. It yields the protein CASSGTAKETQYF.

This rearrangement joins TRBV19 to TRBJ1-2; D call uncertain. The germline V and J ends were trimmed by 7 bases and 8 bases, with 17 bases remaining between them. CDR1 LNHDA and CDR2 SQIVND come from the germline V gene (reference sequence). The CDR3 is 13 amino acids. The CDR3 spells CASKQERRYGYTF. For the CDR3, the DNA is TGTGCCAGTAAGCAGGAAAGAAGATACGGCTACACCTTC.

This chain uses TRBV6-6 with TRBJ1-2, with a tentative D call TRBD1 (5 bases). The CDR3 is 13 residues long. V lost 2 bases to trimming and J lost 2 bases, with 6 bases between them. Germline lookup yields CDR1 MNHNY and CDR2 SVGAGI (reference sequence). CDR3 region: CASSYDRNYGYTF. The DNA for the CDR3 is TGTGCCAGCAGTTACGACAGAAACTATGGCTACACCTTC.

The chain uses TRBV19 and TRBJ1-1, with TRBD1 matching over 9 bases. V lost 4 bases, J lost 8 bases, and 8 bases stayed unmatched. CDR1 and CDR2 from the germline V gene are LNHDA and SQIVND (reference sequence). This CDR3 spans 14 amino acids. Here the CDR3 reads CASSTLGTGKEAFF. In DNA, the CDR3 is TGTGCCAGTAGTACCCTCGGGACAGGGAAAGAAGCTTTCTTT.

The chain carries TRBV28 and TRBJ2-7; D is perhaps TRBD2 (7 bases). Trimming left V 3 bases short and J 0 bases short, with 12 bases between. Germline CDR1 and CDR2: MDHEN and SYDVKM. The CDR3 contains 15 residues. This CDR3 reads CASSFGGGLSYEQYV. The CDR3 bases are TGTGCCAGCAGTTTTGGGGGGGGCCTCTCCTACGAGCAGTACGTC.

This sequence joins TRBV19 and TRBJ1-1; no clear D gene. Between the trimmed V and J ends, which lost 4 bases and 1 base, there was a span of 16 bases. The length of the CDR3 is 16 residues. Germline lookup yields CDR1 LNHDA and CDR2 SQIVND (reference sequence). CDR3 sequence: CASSRTVPRGNTEAFF. CDR3 bases: TGTGCCAGTAGTAGAACCGTCCCACGCGGGAACACTGAAGCTTTCTTT.

J is TRBJ2-1 and V is TRBV6-6; 7 bases are a match to TRBD2. The ends lost 1 base at V and 9 bases at J; junction bases unmatched: 9. CDR3 length: 15 amino acids. The germline V gene encodes CDR1 MNHNY and CDR2 SVGAGI (reference sequence). The CDR3 protein is CASSYLATSFSEQFF. The CDR3 nucleotides are TGTGCCAGCAGTTACTTGGCGACTAGCTTCAGTGAGCAGTTCTTC.

This chain links TRBV11-3 with TRBJ1-2; D perhaps matches TRBD1 (5 bases). The germline V gene encodes CDR1 SGHNT and CDR2 YENEEA. The ends were cut back, 0 bases at V and 4 bases at J, with 12 bases in the middle. There are 15 residues in the CDR3. The CDR3 sequence: CASSLDPTGFYGYTF. The CDR3, as DNA: TGTGCCAGCAGCTTAGATCCCACAGGTTTCTATGGCTACACCTTC.

This sequence joins TRBV10-3 and TRBJ2-5, with 7 nucleotides matching TRBD1. Germline V lookup: CDR1 ENHRY, CDR2 SYGVKD. CDR3 length: 13 amino acids. V lost 6 bases and J lost 2; bases outside the gene matches: 3. The CDR3 here is CAIRPGQQETQYF. CDR3 nucleotide sequence: TGTGCCATCAGGCCGGGACAGCAAGAGACCCAGTACTTC.